This note documents a single TCR beta chain sequence. Its antigen is undetermined. Individuals having autoimmune disease history or systemic immunosuppression were not enrolled. Blood samples were obtained at baseline, cycle 4 day 1, and cycle 7 day 1. Sequencing was performed with immunoSEQ multiplex PCR; in TCRdb, only in-frame clones are kept and a portion is missing. In the table there are about 85,000 clones, roughly 80% of which are singletons. The sample is drawn from a study of OX40 agonist ivuxolimab in advanced cancers. The V gene's germline CDR1 is SGHTA and CDR2 FQGNSA. With V trimmed by 4 bases and J by 2 bases, 4 bases remained unmatched. The CDR3 is 15 residues long. Study-level points and caveats: On average, a greater number of expanded clones characterised CD8+ T cells relative to CD4+. There was clonal expansion of CD4+ and CD8+ blood T cells by week 6 at 0.1 to 3.0 mg/kg.

J is TRBJ2-1 and V is TRBV7-2; 8 nucleotides match TRBD2. The sequenced sample was CD4+ or CD8+ T cells sorted from blood, obtained in a trial of the OX40 agonist ivuxolimab. This clonotype was sampled from an adult with an advanced solid tumor such as melanoma, head and neck, liver or kidney cancer. The CDR3 coding sequence is TGTGCCAGCAGCTCTAGAGCGGGGGCCTACAATGAGCAGTTCTTC. Its translation: CASSSRAGAYNEQFF.